This section outlines one TCR beta chain sequence together with its context. This specimen comes from a study of blood T cell repertoires in COVID-19. On the study more broadly: Donors in the United States, Italy and Spain gave samples during acute or convalescent COVID-19.

Assay: immunoSEQ multiplex PCR; the TCRdb copy retains only in-frame clones and omits some. The sample shows about 250,000 clones, 86% of them seen only once. The CDR3 has 16 amino acids. V was cut by 6 bases and J by 1 base, with 18 bases left in between. Germline V lookup: CDR1 LGHNA, CDR2 YNFKEQ. V and J are TRBV4-2 and TRBJ2-5; a weak D match, TRBD2 (7 bases). The sequenced sample was peripheral blood. This receptor was obtained from a woman between 55 and 75 years old who had recovered from COVID-19. The CDR3: CASSQAGAGAQETQYF. Written as DNA, the CDR3 is TGTGCCAGCAGTCAGGCGGGGGCGGGGGCCCAAGAGACCCAGTACTTC.